One T cell receptor (beta chain) is described in this entry. The sample is drawn from a study of cytomegalovirus exposure and HLA in healthy donors. The primer mix had 60 Vbeta and 13 Jbeta primers. This table comes from immunoSEQ multiplex PCR, and its TCRdb copy is limited to in-frame clones, with some not included. The sample table sets out about 110,000 clones. This CDR3 is built from 14 residues. Germline CDR1 MNHEY, CDR2 SVGAGI. The trim removed 6 bases at V and 7 bases at J, leaving 5 bases unmatched. The V and J genes are TRBV6-5 and TRBJ1-6; TRBD1 agrees at 8 bases. The specimen sequenced was PBMCs. The sequence was obtained from a man aged 30 to 45 in good health and CMV-seronegative. The CDR3 DNA follows: TGTGCCAGCAGCCCGGACAGGGCAAATTCACCCCTCCACTTT. Translated, it gives CASSPDRANSPLHF.